The clone carrying this TCR beta chain has just a few counts. Its antigen is unidentified. One end of the junction fails to match germline, which may point to a read error. The data derive from a study of response to subunit inactivated influenza vaccine. Study-level findings and limits: Authors suggested each seasonal flu vaccination may recruit only limited numbers of new T cells.

TCRdb reanalysed the RT-PCR reads using MiXCR and keeps one entry per CDR3 protein. Among around 540,000 distinct CDR3 sequences listed, about 12% were seen once. CDR1 and CDR2 (germline): MNHNS, SASEGT. This CDR3 region has 15 residues. The TCR originated in a man aged 50 to 60 who received an inactivated influenza vaccine. The chain has TRBV6-1 and TRBJ1-5; 7 bases align to TRBD1. The specimen was PBMCs from blood, collected on the day of vaccination. CDR3 sequence reads: CASSARQGINEPQHF. As DNA, the CDR3 is TGTGCCAGCAGTGCCAGACAGGGCATCAATGAGCCCCAGCATTTT.